The 9 T cell receptor beta chains below were found in one sample sequenced in a study of blood T cell repertoires in COVID-19. Produced via immunoSEQ multiplex PCR; TCRdb's table is partial and in-frame only. The data hold over 30,000 clones, with around 86% observed a single time. The specimen was peripheral blood. The source of these receptors is a man older than 75 with active COVID-19.

The V call is TRBV5-1, the J call TRBJ2-7; a possible D gene is TRBD1 (5 bases). The length of the CDR3 is 13 residues. The V gene's germline CDR1 is SGHRS and CDR2 YFSETQ. Trimming pared 0 bases from V and 6 bases from J, leaving 10 bases between. The CDR3, as DNA: TGCGCCAGCAGCTTGGGAGACAGAGGCGAGCAGTACTTC. This encodes CASSLGDRGEQYF.

J is TRBJ2-7 and V is TRBV5-1; 9 nucleotides match TRBD1. CDR1 is SGHRS, CDR2 YFSETQ, per germline. V lost 5 bases to trimming and J lost 3 bases; unmatched junction nucleotides: 12. CDR3 length: 16 residues. The CDR3 region has the DNA TGCGCCAGCAGGGAGTTTCCGGGACAGGGAGACTACGAGCAGTACTTC. Translation: CASREFPGQGDYEQYF. Using reference TRBV5-1 and TRBJ2-7 for the parts outside the CDR3, the full variable domain is KAGVTQTPRYLIKTRGQQVTLSCSPISGHRSVSWYQQTPGQGLQFLFEYFSETQRNKGNFPGRFSGRQFSNSRSEMNVSTLELGDSALYLCASREFPGQGDYEQYFGPGTRLTVT.

The chain combines TRBV4-3 with TRBJ2-5; weak D call: TRBD1 (6 bases). The CDR3 spans 16 residues. The V end lost 0 bases, the J end lost 6 bases, and 17 bases lay between the germline ends. Germline loops: CDR1 LGHNA, CDR2 YSLEER. The CDR3 DNA reads as TGCGCCAGCAGCCAAGACCTGGACAGCCGTTCGAAGACCCAGTACTTC. Its protein product is CASSQDLDSRSKTQYF.

V gene TRBV10-3 combines with J gene TRBJ1-5; TRBD1 is a possible D gene (5 bases). CDR1 is ENHRY, CDR2 SYGVKD, per germline. Trimming shortened V by 3 bases and J by 6 bases, and 12 bases separated the two germline ends. CDR3 length: 14 amino acids. The CDR3 nucleotides read TGTGCCATCAGTGACCAGGGTCAGGCTCAGCCCCAGCATTTT. Its translation is CAISDQGQAQPQHF.

J is TRBJ1-5 and V is TRBV4-1; D is unresolved. V was cut by 0 bases and J by 7 bases, with 22 bases left in between. CDR1 is MGHRA and CDR2 is YSYEKL in the germline V gene. The length of the CDR3 is 18 residues. The CDR3 reads CASSQDYVPGNQWQPQHF. The CDR3 DNA is TGCGCCAGCAGCCAAGATTACGTGCCCGGGAACCAGTGGCAGCCCCAGCATTTT.

This chain connects TRBV13 to TRBJ2-2; maybe TRBD2 (6 bases). The germline V gene has CDR1 PRHDT and CDR2 FYEKMQ (reference sequence). The ends were cut back, 4 bases at V and 2 bases at J, with 11 bases in the middle. The CDR3 is 15 amino acids. The CDR3 reads CASSSGTSNTGELFF. The CDR3 nucleotides are TGTGCCAGCAGCTCCGGGACTTCTAACACCGGGGAGCTGTTTTTT.

This sequence joins TRBV19 and TRBJ2-7; 9 bases are shared with TRBD1. The germline V gene encodes CDR1 LNHDA and CDR2 SQIVND (reference sequence). The CDR3 consists of 15 residues. The ends lost 3 bases at V and 6 bases at J; junction bases unmatched: 9. CDR3 residues: CASSIRGQGKGEQYF. The CDR3, as DNA: TGTGCCAGTAGTATTCGGGGACAGGGCAAAGGCGAGCAGTACTTC. The whole variable domain, filled in from reference TRBV19 and TRBJ2-7, reads DGGITQSPKYLFRKEGQNVTLSCEQNLNHDAMYWYRQDPGQGLRLIYYSQIVNDFQKGDIAEGYSVSREKKESFPLTVTSAQKNPTAFYLCASSIRGQGKGEQYFGPGTRLTVT.

J is TRBJ2-7 and V is TRBV4-1; tentative D call: TRBD1 (6 bases). This CDR3 has 13 residues. Trimming pared 4 bases from V and 4 bases from J, leaving 11 bases between. Germline V CDR1 and CDR2: MGHRA, YSYEKL. CDR3 coding DNA: TGCGCCAGCAGCCCCCGGGACAATTACGAGCAGTACTTC. It translates to CASSPRDNYEQYF.

The chain is built from TRBV5-6 and TRBJ1-3; the match to TRBD1 covers 11 bases. The germline V gene encodes CDR1 SGHDT and CDR2 YYEEEE. V dropped 0 bases and J dropped 5; count of bases not matched to a gene: 4. There are 16 residues in the CDR3. The CDR3 region is CASSLVRTGGRNTIYF. DNA of the CDR3: TGTGCCAGCAGCTTGGTGCGGACAGGGGGCAGAAACACCATATATTTT.